The source of this TCR beta chain is a study of blood T cell repertoires in COVID-19. Study in general: The samples span acute and convalescent COVID-19 from the United States, Italy and Spain. From T cells, B-cell-depleted T cells, or PBMCs came the material, which was cDNA or gDNA.

The germline gives CDR1 SGHVS, CDR2 FNYEAQ. The junction had 4 bases not matched to a gene; V was cut back by 4 bases and J by 2 bases. There are 15 residues in the CDR3. Seattle-derived patients entered the study during active infection and were followed longitudinally. TCRdb's copy holds only in-frame clones and misses some; the assay was immunoSEQ multiplex PCR. The table shows 170,000 or so clones, with about 87% occurring only once. This receptor was identified in a man aged 55 to 69 with COVID-19, enrolled during active disease. Sequenced: peripheral blood. The gene calls are TRBV7-6 and TRBJ1-3, with 8 bases identical to TRBD1. In nucleotides, the CDR3 is TGTGCCAGCAGCTCTCAGACAGGGGCTGGAAACACCATATATTTT. This sequence encodes CASSSQTGAGNTIYF.